The present entry profiles one T cell receptor beta chain with its context. Germline lookup yields CDR1 SGHRS and CDR2 YFSETQ. J was trimmed by 1 base and V by 7 bases; bases with no gene match: 4. The CDR3 loop spans 14 amino acids. This entry belongs to a study of blood T cell repertoires in COVID-19. On the study more broadly: The analysed material was cDNA or gDNA that came from T cells, B-cell-depleted T cells, or PBMCs.

Authors' data handling: Estimation of nucleated cell counts relied on the amplification of reference gene primers. TCRdb's table, derived via immunoSEQ multiplex PCR, lists solely in-frame clones and lacks some. The DNA gave D and trimming, while V, J and clone size come from that table. The sample holds fewer than 350,000 clones; about 90% are singletons and the top ten take approximately 8%. This TCR derives from a woman aged 45-65 years who had recovered from COVID-19. The V and J genes are TRBV5-1 and TRBJ1-1; 10 nucleotides align to TRBD1. Sequencing was done on a sample of peripheral blood. CDR3 in amino acids: CASGTGDGNTEAFF. For the CDR3, the DNA is TGCGCCAGCGGGACAGGGGACGGGAACACTGAAGCTTTCTTT.